This T cell receptor beta chain was sequenced during a study of early T cells in non-severe SARS-CoV-2 infection. Individual cDNA molecules carried attached unique molecular identifiers. Via MiXCR, TCRdb re-called the 5' RACE reads, giving one row per CDR3 protein. The table lists about 39,000 distinct CDR3 sequences, less than 7% of them singletons. This CDR3 is built from 19 residues. The V end lost 6 bases, the J end lost 1 base, and 27 bases lay between the germline ends. Germline CDR1 reads MNHEY; CDR2 reads SVGAGI. The table lists this clonotype with many counts. This sequence joins TRBV6-5 and TRBJ2-5; TRBD2 is a possible D gene (5 bases). The material was whole blood, obtained at baseline. The sequence derives from an adult who was a healthcare worker with PCR-confirmed SARS-CoV-2 infection or an uninfected control (not recorded which). The CDR3 loop reads CASRGNELETEGVQETQYF. In DNA form, the CDR3 reads TGTGCCAGCAGGGGGAACGAGCTGGAGACTGAGGGTGTCCAAGAGACCCAGTACTTC.